The 10 T cell receptor beta chains below come from one sample, sequenced in a study of cytotoxic CD8 clonotypes in ibrutinib-treated CLL. Clones were sequenced by immunoSEQ multiplex PCR, and TCRdb holds only the in-frame ones, with some missing. The sample has about 140,000 clones, about 84% seen once. The material sequenced was PBMCs, taken after 36 months of ibrutinib treatment. Every receptor here comes from a human donor with chronic lymphocytic leukemia.

The chain joins TRBV5-1 to TRBJ1-3; TRBD1 matches at 7 bases. J lost 0 bases, V lost 4 bases, and 7 bases had no gene match. Germline V gene data show CDR1 as SGHRS and CDR2 as YFSETQ. The CDR3 contains 16 residues. CDR3 sequence reads: CASSLRTGFSGNTIYF. The CDR3 DNA reads TGCGCCAGCAGCCTAAGGACAGGATTCTCTGGAAACACCATATATTTT.

This chain uses TRBV5-1 with TRBJ1-3; D gene ambiguous. The CDR3 has 13 residues. The V and J ends lost 3 bases and 4 bases respectively, with 8 bases between them. Per germline, CDR1 SGHRS and CDR2 YFSETQ. CDR3 sequence: CASSSETGNTIYF. CDR3 DNA sequence: TGCGCCAGCAGCTCTGAGACAGGAAACACCATATATTTT.

The chain joins TRBV19 to TRBJ2-1; D perhaps matches TRBD2 (6 bases). Per germline, CDR1 LNHDA and CDR2 SQIVND (reference sequence). V was trimmed by 5 bases and J by 3 bases, leaving 17 bases between them. The CDR3 consists of 16 residues. CDR3 region: CASSGRAGSLYNEQFF. The CDR3 bases are TGTGCCAGTAGTGGTAGGGCGGGGTCACTCTACAATGAGCAGTTCTTC.

The V gene is TRBV7-7, the J gene TRBJ2-5; D is ambiguous. The germline CDR1 and CDR2 sequences are SSHAT and FNYEAQ (reference sequence). The CDR3 is 15 residues long. V was pared by 1 base and J by 1 base, with 10 bases between. The DNA for the CDR3 is TGTGCCAGCAGCTTAGGTCCCGCCCCCCAAGAGACCCAGTACTTC. This encodes CASSLGPAPQETQYF.

The chain is built from TRBV10-3 and TRBJ2-7; D not certain. There are 14 residues in the CDR3. From germline, CDR1 is ENHRY and CDR2 SYGVKD. V lost 4 bases, J lost 0 bases, and 10 bases lay in between. CDR3 in amino acids: CAISGEGISYEQYF. DNA for the CDR3: TGTGCCATCAGTGGAGAAGGGATCTCCTACGAGCAGTACTTC.

V usage is TRBV2 and J usage is TRBJ1-2, with D possibly TRBD1 on 6 matching bases. Germline lookup yields CDR1 SNHLY and CDR2 FYNNEI. The CDR3 spans 13 residues. Trimming cost V 6 bases and J 2 bases, with 10 bases left between them. This chain's CDR3 is CASSKRGNYGYTF. In nucleotides, the CDR3 is TGTGCCAGCAGCAAAAGGGGGAACTATGGCTACACCTTC.

V usage is TRBV7-8 and J usage is TRBJ2-1; 12 bases line up with TRBD2. The CDR3 has 16 residues. CDR1 and CDR2 (germline): SGHVS, FQNEAQ. The J segment lost 4 bases and the V segment lost 1 base, leaving 2 bases of the junction unmatched. The CDR3 here is CASSLGGTSGYNEQFF. Written as DNA, the CDR3 is TGTGCCAGCAGCTTAGGGGGGACTAGCGGGTACAATGAGCAGTTCTTC.

V and J are TRBV5-6 and TRBJ2-4; D unresolved. Trimming took off 2 bases at V and 0 bases at J, with 6 bases between the two ends. Germline CDR1 is SGHDT and CDR2 is YYEEEE. The CDR3 is 14 residues long. DNA of the CDR3: TGTGCCAGCAGCTTTTGGCTAGCCAAAAACATTCAGTACTTC. Protein sequence: CASSFWLAKNIQYF.

This clone was detected only a few times. The rearrangement uses TRBV2 and TRBJ2-1; D gene uncertain. Trimming took 7 bases from V and 0 from J, leaving 13 bases between them. There are 15 residues in the CDR3. In germline, CDR1 is SNHLY, CDR2 FYNNEI. The CDR3 DNA reads TGTGCCAGCATCCTCTCTAGGAGCTCCTACAATGAGCAGTTCTTC. Translated: CASILSRSSYNEQFF. Filled out from reference TRBV2 and TRBJ2-1, the complete variable domain reads EPEVTQTPSHQVTQMGQEVILRCVPISNHLYFYWYRQILGQKVEFLVSFYNNEISEKSEIFDDQFSVERPDGSNFTLKIRSTKLEDSAMYFCASILSRSSYNEQFFGPGTRLTVL.

CDR3 coding DNA: TGCAGTGCCCTTAGTTACGAGCAGTACTTC. It codes for CSALSYEQYF. The J gene is TRBJ2-7, the V gene TRBV20-1; D unclear. Trimming stripped 6 bases from V and 4 bases from J, with 7 bases between. This CDR3 comprises 10 residues. The V gene's germline CDR1 is DFQATT and CDR2 SNEGSKA (reference sequence).